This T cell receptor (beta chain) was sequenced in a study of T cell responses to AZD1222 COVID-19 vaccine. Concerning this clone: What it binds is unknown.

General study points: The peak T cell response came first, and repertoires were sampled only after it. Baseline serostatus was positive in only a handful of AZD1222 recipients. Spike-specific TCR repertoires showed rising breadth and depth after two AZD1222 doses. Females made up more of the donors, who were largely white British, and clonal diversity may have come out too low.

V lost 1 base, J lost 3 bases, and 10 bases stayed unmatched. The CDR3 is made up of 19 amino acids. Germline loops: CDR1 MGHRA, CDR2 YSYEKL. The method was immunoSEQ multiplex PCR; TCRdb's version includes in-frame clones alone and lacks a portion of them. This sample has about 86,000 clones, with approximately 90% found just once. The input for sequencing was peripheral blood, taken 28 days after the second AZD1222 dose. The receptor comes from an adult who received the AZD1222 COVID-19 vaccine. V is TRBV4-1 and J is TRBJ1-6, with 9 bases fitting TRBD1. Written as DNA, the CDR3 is TGCGCCAGCAGCCAAGTCCCGGGACAGGGTGAGAGCTATAATTCACCCCTCCACTTT. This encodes CASSQVPGQGESYNSPLHF.